The 3 T cell receptor beta chains below all came from one sample that was sequenced in a study of cytomegalovirus exposure and HLA in healthy donors. The PCR had 60 Vbeta and 13 Jbeta primers. Using immunoSEQ multiplex PCR, the repertoire was profiled, and TCRdb retains in-frame clones only, with some absent. The data show approximately 100,000 clones, around nine tenths seen once. The sample taken for sequencing was PBMCs. The origin of the receptors is a man younger than 40 in good health and CMV-seropositive.

V is TRBV28 and J is TRBJ2-1, with D perhaps matching TRBD1 (7 bases). Looked up from germline, CDR1 is MDHEN and CDR2 is SYDVKM. The CDR3 spans 15 residues. V lost 6 bases, J lost 4 bases, and 16 bases lay in between. CDR3 sequence: CASSRGDSFYNEQFF. In DNA form, the CDR3 reads TGTGCCAGCAGCCGCGGGGACAGTTTTTACAATGAGCAGTTCTTC.

The chain couples TRBV28 to TRBJ1-1, with no clear D. The CDR3 is made up of 11 amino acids. The germline V gene encodes CDR1 MDHEN and CDR2 SYDVKM. Trimming took 3 bases from V and 7 from J, leaving 6 bases between them. The CDR3 loop reads CASSFLYEAFF. The CDR3 nucleotides read TGTGCCAGCAGTTTTCTGTATGAAGCTTTCTTT.

This chain joins TRBV7-9 and TRBJ2-1; TRBD2 agrees at 12 bases. The CDR3 covers 15 residues. CDR1 and CDR2 (germline): SEHNR, FQNEAQ (reference sequence). V was pared by 3 bases and J by 6 bases, with 3 bases of the junction left unmatched. CDR3: CASSLGLAGTNEQFF. In DNA form, the CDR3 reads TGTGCCAGCAGCTTGGGACTAGCGGGCACCAATGAGCAGTTCTTC.